This T cell receptor (beta chain) was sequenced during a study of cytomegalovirus exposure and HLA in healthy donors. Study-level findings and limits: Most observed TCR sequences were rare, whereas some public TCRs were detected in many donors.

This clone occurred once. Its matching antigen is unknown. Germline CDR1 reads MGHRA; CDR2 reads YSYEKL. The CDR3 is 17 amino acids. V was cut by 1 base and J by 0 bases, with 10 bases left in between. Assay: immunoSEQ multiplex PCR; the TCRdb copy retains only in-frame clones and omits some. The sample includes tens of thousands of clones, roughly 94% of them seen just once. Sequenced: PBMCs. The chain has TRBV4-1 and TRBJ2-6; weak D call: TRBD1 (5 bases). The clonotype originates from a young woman in good health and CMV-seronegative. As DNA, the CDR3 is TGCGCCAGCAGCCAAGGCTCAGGGTCCTCTGGGGCCAACGTCCTGACTTTC. It specifies CASSQGSGSSGANVLTF.